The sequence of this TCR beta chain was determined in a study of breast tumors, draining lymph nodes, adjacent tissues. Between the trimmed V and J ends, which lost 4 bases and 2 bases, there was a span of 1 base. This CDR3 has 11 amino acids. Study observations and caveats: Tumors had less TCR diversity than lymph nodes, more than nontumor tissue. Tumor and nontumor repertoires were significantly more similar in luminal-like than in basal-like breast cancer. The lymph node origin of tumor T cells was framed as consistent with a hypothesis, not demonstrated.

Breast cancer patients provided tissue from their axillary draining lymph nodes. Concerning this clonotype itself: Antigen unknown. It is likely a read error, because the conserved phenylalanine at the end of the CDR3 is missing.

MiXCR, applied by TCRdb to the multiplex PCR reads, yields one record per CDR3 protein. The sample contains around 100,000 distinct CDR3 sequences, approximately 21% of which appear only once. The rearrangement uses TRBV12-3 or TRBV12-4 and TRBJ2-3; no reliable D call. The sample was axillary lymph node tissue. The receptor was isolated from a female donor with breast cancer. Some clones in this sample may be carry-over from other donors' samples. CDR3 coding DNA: TGTGCCAGCAGTTCCACAGATACGCAGTATCTT. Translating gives CASSSTDTQYL.